A selection of T cell receptor beta chains follows, all from one sample in a study of cytomegalovirus exposure and HLA in healthy donors. Libraries were prepared by immunoSEQ multiplex PCR; TCRdb keeps only in-frame clonotypes and omits some of them. The sample has around 110,000 clones, 9% to 10% seen once. Material: PBMCs. These receptor sequences come from a man aged 25-45 years in good health and CMV-seronegative. CDR3s include the opening cysteine and the closing phenylalanine or tryptophan. Some rows mark clone size as missing; the rest say once, few, many or name a class of expanded clone.

abundance: few
v_gene: TRBV29-1
j_gene: TRBJ2-3
CDR3aa: CSVDTWRGDTDTQYF

abundance: few
v_gene: TRBV7-8
j_gene: TRBJ2-1
CDR3aa: CASSHRVSNEQFF

abundance: few
v_gene: TRBV27
j_gene: TRBJ2-3
CDR3aa: CASSSYRGGTQYF

abundance: .
v_gene: TRBV19
j_gene: TRBJ2-3
CDR3aa: CASSSRTGADTQYF

abundance: few
v_gene: TRBV18
j_gene: TRBJ1-1
CDR3aa: CASSPVPGGDTEAFF

abundance: .
v_gene: TRBV29-1
j_gene: TRBJ1-2
CDR3aa: CAYGQGGGYTF

abundance: .
v_gene: TRBV5-5
j_gene: TRBJ1-1
CDR3aa: CASSLGGTVNTEAFF

abundance: .
v_gene: TRBV5-1
j_gene: TRBJ2-7
CDR3aa: CASSLGRGRSYEQYF

abundance: few
v_gene: TRBV5-6
j_gene: TRBJ1-5
CDR3aa: CASSLGGVGGNQPQHF

abundance: .
v_gene: TRBV9
j_gene: TRBJ1-3
CDR3aa: CASRVGPSSGNTIYF

abundance: .
v_gene: TRBV6-1
j_gene: TRBJ1-2
CDR3aa: CASSVGGYYGYTF

abundance: few
v_gene: TRBV7-2
j_gene: TRBJ2-7
CDR3aa: CASSSFTGVSYEQYF

abundance: .
v_gene: TRBV19
j_gene: TRBJ2-6
CDR3aa: CASSRDISGANVLTF

abundance: .
v_gene: TRBV13
j_gene: TRBJ2-7
CDR3aa: CASSQDRAHEQYF

abundance: few
v_gene: TRBV7-6
j_gene: TRBJ2-5
CDR3aa: CASSFTLQGGRFAQYF

abundance: .
v_gene: TRBV5-1
j_gene: TRBJ2-7
CDR3aa: CASSQGGYEQYF

abundance: few
v_gene: TRBV2
j_gene: TRBJ1-3
CDR3aa: CASSEVKGSNTIYF

abundance: few
v_gene: TRBV7-9
j_gene: TRBJ1-2
CDR3aa: CASAAGVYGYTF

abundance: .
v_gene: TRBV5-6
j_gene: TRBJ2-3
CDR3aa: CASSLGLATPTDTQYF

abundance: few
v_gene: TRBV9
j_gene: TRBJ2-5
CDR3aa: CASSRSGGLAGRETQYF

abundance: .
v_gene: TRBV10-3
j_gene: TRBJ1-1
CDR3aa: CAIGGMNTEAFF

abundance: .
v_gene: TRBV30
j_gene: TRBJ1-5
CDR3aa: CAWSPDRGGNQPQHF

abundance: .
v_gene: TRBV12-5
j_gene: TRBJ1-5
CDR3aa: CASGSDGTGVGQPQHF

abundance: few
v_gene: TRBV5-5
j_gene: TRBJ1-1
CDR3aa: CASSFTGGSEAFF

abundance: .
v_gene: TRBV7-9
j_gene: TRBJ2-7
CDR3aa: CASSHRDRVYEQYF

abundance: .
v_gene: TRBV2
j_gene: TRBJ2-3
CDR3aa: CASRALDISSTDTQYF

abundance: few
v_gene: TRBV9
j_gene: TRBJ2-5
CDR3aa: CASSVEGADWETQYF

abundance: .
v_gene: TRBV25-1
j_gene: TRBJ2-7
CDR3aa: CASSDRDRVWNEQYF

abundance: .
v_gene: TRBV5-4
j_gene: TRBJ1-4
CDR3aa: CASRQMGGPNEKLFF

abundance: few
v_gene: TRBV11-3
j_gene: TRBJ2-7
CDR3aa: CASSLESSGSYEQYF

abundance: few
v_gene: TRBV12-5
j_gene: TRBJ2-2
CDR3aa: CASGLVVGGNPNTGELFF

abundance: .
v_gene: TRBV25-1
j_gene: TRBJ2-7
CDR3aa: CASSEPGGPYEQYF

abundance: few
v_gene: TRBV5-1
j_gene: TRBJ2-7
CDR3aa: CASSWTGSYEQYF

abundance: .
v_gene: TRBV6-4
j_gene: TRBJ2-2
CDR3aa: CASSDQGNTGELFF

abundance: few
v_gene: TRBV2
j_gene: TRBJ1-4
CDR3aa: CASSRQGSNEKLFF

abundance: few
v_gene: TRBV7-9
j_gene: TRBJ1-2
CDR3aa: CASSHRVGGYTF

abundance: .
v_gene: TRBV7-9
j_gene: TRBJ1-3
CDR3aa: CASSSGQRNSGNTIYF

abundance: few
v_gene: TRBV7-2
j_gene: TRBJ2-1
CDR3aa: CASSLIRDRSINEQFF

abundance: .
v_gene: TRBV5-5
j_gene: TRBJ1-4
CDR3aa: CASSPGTGRGEKLFF

abundance: few
v_gene: TRBV5-4
j_gene: TRBJ1-1
CDR3aa: CASSPVGLRARRGNTEAFF

abundance: .
v_gene: TRBV12-2
j_gene: TRBJ1-5
CDR3aa: CASRYYRDTFSNQPQHF

abundance: .
v_gene: TRBV9
j_gene: TRBJ1-4
CDR3aa: CASSVGTATNEKLFF

abundance: few
v_gene: TRBV5-1
j_gene: TRBJ2-2
CDR3aa: CASRKGQANTGELFF

abundance: .
v_gene: TRBV28
j_gene: TRBJ1-4
CDR3aa: CASSLPGFYEKLFF

abundance: few
v_gene: TRBV6-1
j_gene: TRBJ2-7
CDR3aa: CASSGGLTTYEQYF

abundance: few
v_gene: TRBV7-2
j_gene: TRBJ2-1
CDR3aa: CASSLDWTSGSRDEQFF

abundance: .
v_gene: TRBV18
j_gene: TRBJ1-1
CDR3aa: CASSPPNRVSEAFF

abundance: .
v_gene: TRBV6-1
j_gene: TRBJ2-3
CDR3aa: CAISGRASDTQYF

abundance: few
v_gene: TRBV6-5
j_gene: TRBJ2-5
CDR3aa: CASSYEPQETQYF

abundance: few
v_gene: TRBV4-1
j_gene: TRBJ2-7
CDR3aa: CASSQEGQGVYEQYF

abundance: .
v_gene: TRBV7-9
j_gene: TRBJ2-3
CDR3aa: CASSAGTLDADTQYF

abundance: .
v_gene: TRBV19
j_gene: TRBJ1-2
CDR3aa: CASSPRTGLLYGYTF

abundance: few
v_gene: TRBV2
j_gene: TRBJ2-4
CDR3aa: CASSERSSGNIQYF

abundance: .
v_gene: TRBV2
j_gene: TRBJ1-2
CDR3aa: CASSDAATGGVYGYTF

abundance: few
v_gene: TRBV2
j_gene: TRBJ2-1
CDR3aa: CASSVVRSFGNEQFF

abundance: .
v_gene: TRBV14
j_gene: TRBJ2-3
CDR3aa: CASSQDNGFGGGRRISTDTQYF

abundance: .
v_gene: TRBV29-1
j_gene: TRBJ2-1
CDR3aa: CSVGGDRVSYNEQFF

abundance: few
v_gene: TRBV5-1
j_gene: TRBJ2-7
CDR3aa: CASSTTRDEQYF